Listed below are T cell receptor beta chains from one sample, sequenced in a study of blood T cell repertoires in COVID-19. Assay used: immunoSEQ multiplex PCR; TCRdb lists only in-frame clones, some missing. The sample lists about 350,000 clones; roughly nine tenths were seen once. The specimen sequenced was peripheral blood. The receptors shown here come from a woman aged 55-75 years with COVID-19, enrolled during active disease. The CDR3 runs from the conserved cysteine through the conserved F or W. Each record gives: D gene, J gene, clone size, V gene, CDR3 length, CDR3 protein, CDR3 DNA. A D gene is named only where the DNA matches it firmly. Not all rows give a size; the values are once, few, many and, for expanded clones, a class.

d_gene: TRBD1; j_gene: TRBJ1-2; abundance: .; v_gene: TRBV5-1; len: 15; CDR3aa: CASSFEGRGNDGYTF; CDR3nt: TGCGCCAGCAGCTTCGAGGGCAGGGGGAACGATGGCTACACCTTC
d_gene: .; j_gene: TRBJ1-2; abundance: .; v_gene: TRBV5-6; len: 12; CDR3aa: CASRRDNYGYTF; CDR3nt: TGTGCCAGCAGGCGGGACAACTATGGCTACACCTTC
d_gene: .; j_gene: TRBJ2-1; abundance: .; v_gene: TRBV7-9; len: 13; CDR3aa: CASSLSSYNEQFF; CDR3nt: TGTGCCAGCAGCTTATCCAGCTACAATGAGCAGTTCTTC
d_gene: .; j_gene: TRBJ1-5; abundance: .; v_gene: TRBV3-1/TRBV3-2; len: 12; CDR3aa: CASSQESEPQHF; CDR3nt: TGTGCCAGCAGCCAAGAGTCCGAGCCCCAGCATTTT
d_gene: TRBD1; j_gene: TRBJ1-2; abundance: .; v_gene: TRBV12-3/TRBV12-4; len: 12; CDR3aa: CASSLQGRGYTF; CDR3nt: TGTGCCAGCAGTCTACAGGGGAGGGGCTACACCTTC
d_gene: .; j_gene: TRBJ2-7; abundance: .; v_gene: TRBV18; len: 12; CDR3aa: CASSPPSGHEYF; CDR3nt: TGTGCCAGCTCACCACCTTCCGGACATGAGTACTTC
d_gene: TRBD1; j_gene: TRBJ1-1; abundance: .; v_gene: TRBV2; len: 12; CDR3aa: CASGQGWTEAFF; CDR3nt: TGTGCCAGCGGACAGGGGTGGACTGAAGCTTTCTTT
d_gene: .; j_gene: TRBJ1-4; abundance: .; v_gene: TRBV28; len: 12; CDR3aa: CASRITGEKLFF; CDR3nt: TGTGCCAGCAGAATAACAGGAGAAAAACTGTTTTTT
d_gene: TRBD2; j_gene: TRBJ2-3; abundance: .; v_gene: TRBV19; len: 15; CDR3aa: CASSQSGGRADTQYF; CDR3nt: TGTGCCAGTAGCCAAAGCGGGGGGCGGGCAGATACGCAGTATTTT
d_gene: .; j_gene: TRBJ1-1; abundance: .; v_gene: TRBV7-6; len: 14; CDR3aa: CASSPGRGRSEAFF; CDR3nt: TGTGCCAGCAGCCCCGGCAGGGGTCGGTCTGAAGCTTTCTTT
d_gene: TRBD1; j_gene: TRBJ1-1; abundance: .; v_gene: TRBV28; len: 13; CDR3aa: CASSLEAGGRAFF; CDR3nt: TGTGCCAGCAGTTTAGAGGCAGGGGGGAGGGCTTTCTTT
d_gene: .; j_gene: TRBJ1-1; abundance: .; v_gene: TRBV10-3; len: 14; CDR3aa: CAISPGATNTEAFF; CDR3nt: TGTGCCATCAGTCCAGGGGCCACGAACACTGAAGCTTTCTTT
d_gene: .; j_gene: TRBJ1-5; abundance: .; v_gene: TRBV21-1; len: 17; CDR3aa: CASSNPEAGNSNQPQHF; CDR3nt: TGTGCCAGCAGCAACCCCGAGGCAGGGAATAGCAATCAGCCCCAGCATTTT
d_gene: .; j_gene: TRBJ2-1; abundance: .; v_gene: TRBV7-7; len: 15; CDR3aa: CASSLDGGQHNEQFF; CDR3nt: TGTGCTAGCAGCTTAGACGGAGGGCAGCACAATGAGCAGTTCTTC
d_gene: .; j_gene: TRBJ1-5; abundance: .; v_gene: TRBV10-1; len: 16; CDR3aa: CASSKEKGHSHQPQHF; CDR3nt: TGCGCCAGCAGTAAGGAGAAAGGACATTCGCACCAGCCCCAGCATTTT
d_gene: .; j_gene: TRBJ2-7; abundance: .; v_gene: TRBV5-1; len: 13; CDR3aa: CASRPTTGSEQYF; CDR3nt: TGCGCCAGCAGACCAACCACAGGGAGCGAGCAGTACTTC
d_gene: .; j_gene: TRBJ1-4; abundance: .; v_gene: TRBV3-1/TRBV3-2; len: 13; CDR3aa: CASSRGGDEKLFF; CDR3nt: TGTGCCAGCAGCCGGGGGGGCGATGAAAAACTGTTTTTT
d_gene: .; j_gene: TRBJ1-5; abundance: .; v_gene: TRBV28; len: 15; CDR3aa: CASSSPGLGGQPQHF; CDR3nt: TGTGCCAGCAGCTCCCCGGGTTTGGGGGGTCAGCCCCAGCATTTT
d_gene: .; j_gene: TRBJ1-6; abundance: .; v_gene: TRBV7-8; len: 12; CDR3aa: CASSFQGLALHF; CDR3nt: TGTGCCAGCAGCTTCCAGGGTTTGGCCCTCCACTTT
d_gene: .; j_gene: TRBJ1-1; abundance: .; v_gene: TRBV3-1/TRBV3-2; len: 14; CDR3aa: CASSQRRDNTEAFF; CDR3nt: TGTGCCAGCAGCCAACGGAGAGATAACACTGAAGCTTTCTTT
d_gene: TRBD1; j_gene: TRBJ1-6; abundance: few; v_gene: TRBV2; len: 16; CDR3aa: CASSAGQVGPHSPLHF; CDR3nt: TGTGCCAGCAGTGCCGGACAGGTGGGGCCTCATTCACCCCTCCACTTT
d_gene: .; j_gene: TRBJ2-3; abundance: .; v_gene: TRBV28; len: 12; CDR3aa: CATRQSTDTQYF; CDR3nt: TGTGCCACTCGACAGAGCACAGATACGCAGTATTTT
d_gene: TRBD1; j_gene: TRBJ1-3; abundance: once; v_gene: TRBV3-1/TRBV3-2; len: 14; CDR3aa: CASGDRGSGNTIYF; CDR3nt: TGTGCCAGCGGAGACAGGGGATCTGGAAACACCATATATTTT
d_gene: TRBD1; j_gene: TRBJ1-2; abundance: .; v_gene: TRBV28; len: 14; CDR3aa: CASSLDGTDYGYTF; CDR3nt: TGTGCCAGCAGTTTAGACGGGACAGACTATGGCTACACCTTC
d_gene: .; j_gene: TRBJ2-3; abundance: .; v_gene: TRBV5-6; len: 17; CDR3aa: CASSLSGQPRYTDTQYF; CDR3nt: TGTGCCAGCAGCTTGTCCGGACAGCCGAGATACACAGATACGCAGTATTTT